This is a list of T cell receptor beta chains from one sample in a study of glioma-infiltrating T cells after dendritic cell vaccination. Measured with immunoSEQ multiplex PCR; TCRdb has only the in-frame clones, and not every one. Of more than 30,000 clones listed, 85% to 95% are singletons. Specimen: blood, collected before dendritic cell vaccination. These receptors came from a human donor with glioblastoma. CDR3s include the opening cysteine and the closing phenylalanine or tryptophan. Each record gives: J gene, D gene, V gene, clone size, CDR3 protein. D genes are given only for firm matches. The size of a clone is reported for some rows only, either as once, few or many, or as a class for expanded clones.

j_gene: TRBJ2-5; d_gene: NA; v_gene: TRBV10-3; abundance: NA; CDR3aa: CAISPGAKETQYF
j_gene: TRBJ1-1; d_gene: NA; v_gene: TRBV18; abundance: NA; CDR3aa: CASSPNRDTEAFF
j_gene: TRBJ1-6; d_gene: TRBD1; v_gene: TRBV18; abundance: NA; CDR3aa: CASSPRQGASGNSPLHF
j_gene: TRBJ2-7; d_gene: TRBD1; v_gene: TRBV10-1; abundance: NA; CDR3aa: CASSRDRGYEQYF
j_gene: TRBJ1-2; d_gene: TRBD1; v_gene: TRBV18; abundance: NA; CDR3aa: CASSPAQGRPTYGYTF
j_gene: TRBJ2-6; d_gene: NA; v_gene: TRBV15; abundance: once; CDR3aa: CATSRDSGSGANVLTF
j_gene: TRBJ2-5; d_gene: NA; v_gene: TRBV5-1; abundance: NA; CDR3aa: CASSNPRGQETQYF
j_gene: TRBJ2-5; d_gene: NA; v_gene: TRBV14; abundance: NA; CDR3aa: CASSRILTATQETQYF
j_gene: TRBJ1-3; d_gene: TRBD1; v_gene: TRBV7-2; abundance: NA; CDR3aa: CASSTGTGLGNTIYF
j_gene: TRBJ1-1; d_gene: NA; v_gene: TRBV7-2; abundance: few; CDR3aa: CASSVTRNTEAFF
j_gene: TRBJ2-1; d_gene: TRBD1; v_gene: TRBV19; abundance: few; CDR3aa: CASSTLDRFNEQFF
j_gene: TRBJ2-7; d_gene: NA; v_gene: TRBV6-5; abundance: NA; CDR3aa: CASSVAGGSYEQYF
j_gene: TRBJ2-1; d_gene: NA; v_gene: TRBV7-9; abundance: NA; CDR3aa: CASEVGGQNEQFF
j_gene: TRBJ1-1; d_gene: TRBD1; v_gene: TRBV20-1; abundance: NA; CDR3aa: CSATWDRLFF
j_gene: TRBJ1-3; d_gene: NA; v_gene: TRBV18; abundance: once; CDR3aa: CASSTTGNSGNTIYF
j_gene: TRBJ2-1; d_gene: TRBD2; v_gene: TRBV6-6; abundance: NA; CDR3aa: CASSPSGLAHYNEQFF
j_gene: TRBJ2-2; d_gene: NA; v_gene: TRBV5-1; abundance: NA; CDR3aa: CASSLMGLDTGELFF
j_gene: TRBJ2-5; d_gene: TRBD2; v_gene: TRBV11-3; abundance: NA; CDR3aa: CASSSGTTGTQYF
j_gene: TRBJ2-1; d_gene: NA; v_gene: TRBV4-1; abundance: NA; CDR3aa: CASRNKGGRNEQFF
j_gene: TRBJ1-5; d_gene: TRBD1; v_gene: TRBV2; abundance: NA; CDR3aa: CASSLTGRNQPQHF
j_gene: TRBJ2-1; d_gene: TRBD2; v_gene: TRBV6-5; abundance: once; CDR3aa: CASSYWSSGNYNEQFF
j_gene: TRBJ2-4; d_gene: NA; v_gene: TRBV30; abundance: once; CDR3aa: CAWSPGQRVQYF
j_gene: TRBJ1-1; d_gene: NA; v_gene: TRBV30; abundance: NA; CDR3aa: CAWIGPGVTFF
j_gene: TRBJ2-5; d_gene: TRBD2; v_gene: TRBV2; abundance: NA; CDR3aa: CASSTGGGETQYF
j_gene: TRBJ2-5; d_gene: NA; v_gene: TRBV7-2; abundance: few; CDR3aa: CASSLDYQGTQYF
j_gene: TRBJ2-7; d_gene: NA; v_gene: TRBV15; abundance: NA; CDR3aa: CATSRGRGGNYEQYF
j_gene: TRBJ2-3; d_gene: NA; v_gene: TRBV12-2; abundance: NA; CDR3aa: CASRWGLAGGPRTDTQYF
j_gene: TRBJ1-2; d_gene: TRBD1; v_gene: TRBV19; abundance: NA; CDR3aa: CASSSTGVGYYGYTF
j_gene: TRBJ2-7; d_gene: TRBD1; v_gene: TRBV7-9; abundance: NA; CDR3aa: CASSDRGWPYEQYF
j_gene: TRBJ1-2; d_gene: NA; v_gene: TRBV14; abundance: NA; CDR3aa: CASSLFGVDYGYTF
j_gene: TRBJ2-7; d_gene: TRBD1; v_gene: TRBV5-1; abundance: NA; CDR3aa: CASGTGSYEQYF
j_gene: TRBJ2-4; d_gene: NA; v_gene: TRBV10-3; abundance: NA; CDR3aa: CAISEPTDHSKGDIQYF
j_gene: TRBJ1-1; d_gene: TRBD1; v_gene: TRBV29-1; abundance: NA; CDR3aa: CSGGGQGATYEAFF
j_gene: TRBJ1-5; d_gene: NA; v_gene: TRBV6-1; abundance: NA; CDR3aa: CASSLNRELNQPQHF
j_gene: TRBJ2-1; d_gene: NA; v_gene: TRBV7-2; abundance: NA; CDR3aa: CASSLVGRGPREEQFF
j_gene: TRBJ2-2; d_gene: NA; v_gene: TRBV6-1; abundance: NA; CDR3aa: CASSEFRLHTGELFF
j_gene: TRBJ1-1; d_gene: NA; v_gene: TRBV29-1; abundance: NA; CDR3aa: CSVAGDEAFF
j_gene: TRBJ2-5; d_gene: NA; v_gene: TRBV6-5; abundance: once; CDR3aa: CASSYLTGRETQYF
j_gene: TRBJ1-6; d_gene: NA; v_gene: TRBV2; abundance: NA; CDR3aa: CASSVGTNNSPLHF
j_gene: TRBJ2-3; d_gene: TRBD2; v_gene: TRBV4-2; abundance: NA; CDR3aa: CASSPWATSGSTDTQYF
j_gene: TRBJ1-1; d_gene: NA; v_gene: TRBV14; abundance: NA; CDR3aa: CARRDTEAFF
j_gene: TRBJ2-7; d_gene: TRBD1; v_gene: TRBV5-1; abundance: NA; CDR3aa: CASSFGTGGPLFYEQYF
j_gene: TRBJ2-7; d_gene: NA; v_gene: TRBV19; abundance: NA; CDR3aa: CATTGGSYEQYF
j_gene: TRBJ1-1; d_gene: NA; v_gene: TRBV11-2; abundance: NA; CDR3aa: CASSLGDQGRGYMNTEAFF
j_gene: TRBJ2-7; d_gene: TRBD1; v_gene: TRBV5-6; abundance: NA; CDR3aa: CASSRFRDRVFEQYF
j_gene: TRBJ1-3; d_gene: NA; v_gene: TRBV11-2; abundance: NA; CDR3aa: CASSGQLADSGNTIYF
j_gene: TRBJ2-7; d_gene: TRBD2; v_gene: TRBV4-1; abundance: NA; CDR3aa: CASSQAPAGGSYEQYF
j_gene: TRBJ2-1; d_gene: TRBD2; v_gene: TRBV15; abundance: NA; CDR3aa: CATRGGGAGGLVEQFF
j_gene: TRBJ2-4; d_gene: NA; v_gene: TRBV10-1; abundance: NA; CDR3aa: CASSAGDLKNIQYF
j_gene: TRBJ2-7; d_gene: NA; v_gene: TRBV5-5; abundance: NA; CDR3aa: CASSLGLPGTYEQYF
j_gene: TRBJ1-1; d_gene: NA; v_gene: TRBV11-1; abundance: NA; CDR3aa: CASSFSPTGGGTEAFF
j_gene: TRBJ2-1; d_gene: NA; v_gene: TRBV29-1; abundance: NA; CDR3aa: CSVEVRVGYNEQFF
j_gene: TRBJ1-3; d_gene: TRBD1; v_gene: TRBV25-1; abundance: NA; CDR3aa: CASSELRSNRGQRNTIYF
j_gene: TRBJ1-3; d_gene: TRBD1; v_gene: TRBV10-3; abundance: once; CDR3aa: CAISDRGDSGNTIYF
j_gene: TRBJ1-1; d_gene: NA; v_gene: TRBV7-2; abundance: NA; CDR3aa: CASSLGGGATEAFF
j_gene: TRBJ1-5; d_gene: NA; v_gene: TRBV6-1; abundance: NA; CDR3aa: CASSKQVISNQPQHF
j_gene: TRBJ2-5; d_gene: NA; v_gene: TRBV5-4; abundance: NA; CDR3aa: CASSLDLRQARETQYF
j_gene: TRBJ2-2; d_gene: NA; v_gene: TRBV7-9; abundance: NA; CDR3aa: CASMSRDTGELFF
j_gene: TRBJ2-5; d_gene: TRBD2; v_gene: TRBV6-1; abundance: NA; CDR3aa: CATRLAGVETQYF
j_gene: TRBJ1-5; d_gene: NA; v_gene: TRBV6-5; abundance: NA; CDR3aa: CASSTLSGAQHF